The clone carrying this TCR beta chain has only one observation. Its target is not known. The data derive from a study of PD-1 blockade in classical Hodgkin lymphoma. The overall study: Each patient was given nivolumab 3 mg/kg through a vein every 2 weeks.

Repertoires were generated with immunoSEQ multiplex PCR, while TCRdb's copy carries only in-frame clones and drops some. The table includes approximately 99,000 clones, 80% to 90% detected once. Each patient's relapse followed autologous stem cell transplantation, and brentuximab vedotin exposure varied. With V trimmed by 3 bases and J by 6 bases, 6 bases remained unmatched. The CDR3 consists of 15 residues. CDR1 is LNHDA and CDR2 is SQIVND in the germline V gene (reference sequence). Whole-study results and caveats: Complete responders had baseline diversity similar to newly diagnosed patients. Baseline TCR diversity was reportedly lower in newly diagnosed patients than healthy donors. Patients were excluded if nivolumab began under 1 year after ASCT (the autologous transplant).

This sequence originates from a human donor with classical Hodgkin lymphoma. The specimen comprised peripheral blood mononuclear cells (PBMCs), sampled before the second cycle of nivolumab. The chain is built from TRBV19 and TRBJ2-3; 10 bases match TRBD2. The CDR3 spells CASSMASGGKDTQYF. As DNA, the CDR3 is TGTGCCAGTAGTATGGCTAGCGGGGGCAAGGATACGCAGTATTTT.